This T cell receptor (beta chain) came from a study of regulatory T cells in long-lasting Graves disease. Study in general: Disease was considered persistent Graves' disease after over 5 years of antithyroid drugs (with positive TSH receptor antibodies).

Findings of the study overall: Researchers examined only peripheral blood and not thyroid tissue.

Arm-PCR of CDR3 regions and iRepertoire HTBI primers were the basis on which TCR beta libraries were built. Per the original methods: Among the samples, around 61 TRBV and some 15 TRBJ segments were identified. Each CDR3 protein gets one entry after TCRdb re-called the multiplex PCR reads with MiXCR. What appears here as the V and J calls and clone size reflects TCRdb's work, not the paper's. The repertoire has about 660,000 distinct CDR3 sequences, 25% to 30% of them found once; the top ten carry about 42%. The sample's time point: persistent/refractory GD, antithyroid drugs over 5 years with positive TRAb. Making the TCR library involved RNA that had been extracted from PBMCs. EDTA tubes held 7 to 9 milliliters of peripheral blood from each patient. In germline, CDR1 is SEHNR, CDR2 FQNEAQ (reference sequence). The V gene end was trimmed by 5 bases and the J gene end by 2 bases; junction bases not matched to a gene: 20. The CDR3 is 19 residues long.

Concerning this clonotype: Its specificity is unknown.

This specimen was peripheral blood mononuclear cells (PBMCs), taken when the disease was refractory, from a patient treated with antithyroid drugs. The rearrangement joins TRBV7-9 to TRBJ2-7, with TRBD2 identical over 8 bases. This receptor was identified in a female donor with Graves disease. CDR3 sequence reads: CASSLGRGTRGLQAYEQYF. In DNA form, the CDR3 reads TGTGCCAGCAGCCTCGGTCGGGGGACTAGAGGACTACAAGCCTACGAGCAGTACTTC.